One and the same sample provided the 29 T cell receptor beta chains below, sequenced in a study of beta chain features in type 1 diabetes. The study, taken as a whole, reports: Shortening of TCRB CDR3s, moderate but significant, appeared in all four CD4+ subsets of Type 1 diabetes patients.

Antigen specificity for these receptors is unknown. Since all of the isolated RNA was reverse transcribed, expressed TCRB transcripts were what got sequenced. Clones were read by immunoSEQ multiplex PCR, and TCRdb kept only the in-frame ones, dropping some. The data show over 650,000 clones, around an eighth seen once. The sequenced sample consisted of naive CD4+ T cells from blood. Receptors were obtained from a young man with type 1 diabetes.

This chain connects TRBV30 to TRBJ2-1, with TRBD1 identical over 9 bases. Trimming at V came to 5 bases and at J to 4 bases, leaving 3 bases not matched to a gene. The CDR3 runs 13 residues. The germline gives CDR1 GTSNPN, CDR2 SVGIG (reference sequence). The CDR3: CAWGQGSYNEQFF. The CDR3 DNA sequence: TGTGCCTGGGGACAGGGGAGTTACAATGAGCAGTTCTTC.

In this sample, this clone turned up a few times. The V and J genes are TRBV29-1 and TRBJ2-1, with 8 bases lining up with TRBD2. The CDR3 extends over 13 amino acids. Germline values: CDR1 SQVTM, CDR2 ANQGSEA. The CDR3 loop is CIARGERYNEQFF. The CDR3 bases are TGCATCGCGCGGGGGGAGCGGTACAATGAGCAGTTCTTC.

The gene calls are TRBV15 and TRBJ2-7, with TRBD2 matching over 13 bases. The CDR3 extends over 17 amino acids. Germline CDR1 and CDR2: LNHNV and YYDKDF (reference sequence). V was pared by 1 base and J by 5 bases, with 8 bases of the junction left unmatched. The CDR3 spells CATSRVRLAGGGDEQYF. DNA of the CDR3: TGTGCCACCAGCAGAGTTCGACTAGCGGGGGGCGGGGACGAGCAGTACTTC.

This clone was recorded a few times. The V gene is TRBV18, the J gene TRBJ2-5; D call uncertain. Germline CDR1 KGHSH, CDR2 LQKENI. V lost 5 bases to trimming and J lost 6 bases, with 16 bases between them. The CDR3 runs 14 residues. The DNA of the CDR3 is TGTGCCAGCTCAGACCTTCGACATGCAAAGACCCAGTACTTC. Translating gives CASSDLRHAKTQYF.

The V call is TRBV6-6, the J call TRBJ2-5; unclear D gene. The CDR3 is 9 amino acids. From germline, CDR1 is MNHNY and CDR2 SVGAGI (reference sequence). V was pared by 8 bases and J by 5 bases, with 3 bases between. In nucleotides, the CDR3 is TGTGCCAGCGGGGAGACCCAGTACTTC. Encoded protein: CASGETQYF.

This clone was counted a few times. This rearrangement joins TRBV19 to TRBJ2-1; D is perhaps TRBD2 (6 bases). V lost 0 bases to trimming and J lost 4 bases, with 7 bases between them. Germline lookup yields CDR1 LNHDA and CDR2 SQIVND (reference sequence). CDR3 length equals 14 residues. This chain's CDR3 is CASSIDAGYNEQFF. The CDR3 DNA is TGTGCCAGTAGTATAGATGCGGGATACAATGAGCAGTTCTTC.

V usage is TRBV2 and J usage is TRBJ1-1; no reliable D call. The V gene's germline CDR1 is SNHLY and CDR2 FYNNEI. V shed 8 bases and J shed 1 base, with 14 bases lying between them. The CDR3 loop spans 14 amino acids. The CDR3 DNA follows: TGTGCCAGCCGTTTCGAGGGTAGGAACACTGAAGCTTTCTTT. The encoded protein is CASRFEGRNTEAFF.

The chain combines TRBV5-1 with TRBJ1-4; D is possibly TRBD1 (6 bases). The CDR3 is made up of 16 amino acids. V was shortened by 0 bases and J by 7 bases, with 16 bases between the two germline ends. The germline V gene has CDR1 SGHRS and CDR2 YFSETQ. CDR3 amino acids: CASSLGTNRVGEKLFF. The CDR3 nucleotides are TGCGCCAGCAGCTTGGGAACTAACAGGGTCGGTGAAAAACTGTTTTTT.

This clone was counted a few times. The V call is TRBV18, the J call TRBJ2-5; TRBD1 might be the D (7 bases). Trimming cost V 3 bases and J 6 bases, with 11 bases left between them. The germline CDR1 and CDR2 sequences are KGHSH and LQKENI. The CDR3 extends over 13 amino acids. The DNA for the CDR3 is TGTGCCAGCTCACCGGAGGGGGCGAAGACCCAGTACTTC. Translated, it gives CASSPEGAKTQYF.

This clone was detected a few times. The CDR3 loop reads CATLGGAGANVLTF. For the CDR3, the DNA is TGTGCCACCCTTGGGGGGGCCGGGGCCAACGTCCTGACTTTC. J is TRBJ2-6 and V is TRBV6-5; possibly TRBD2 for D (7 bases). Germline values: CDR1 MNHEY, CDR2 SVGAGI. The CDR3 runs 14 residues. V lost 10 bases to trimming and J lost 4 bases, with 14 bases between them.

The chain is built from TRBV6-6 and TRBJ2-6, with D unclear. The germline CDR1 and CDR2 sequences are MNHNY and SVGAGI (reference sequence). Trimming took 8 bases from V and 0 from J, leaving 14 bases between them. The CDR3 has 16 residues. The CDR3 region is CASSSQVHSGANVLTF. CDR3 nucleotide sequence: TGTGCCAGCTCCTCCCAGGTACACTCTGGGGCCAACGTCCTGACTTTC.

Regarding this clone: The sample holds other DNA sequences that translate to the same CDR3. The V and J genes are TRBV5-4 and TRBJ2-5, with 7 bases fitting TRBD2. This CDR3 has 13 residues. Germline V lookup: CDR1 SGHNT, CDR2 YYREEE (reference sequence). Losses at the gene ends were 1 base for V and 3 bases for J; bases not matched to a gene: 0. The CDR3 loop is CASSLRGEETQYF. The CDR3 bases are TGTGCCAGCAGCTTGCGGGGGGAAGAGACCCAGTACTTC.

The chain employs TRBV9 and TRBJ2-7, with D tentatively TRBD1 or TRBD2 (5 bases each). The CDR3 contains 16 residues. Trimming removed 0 bases from V and 2 bases from J, with 15 bases in between. From germline, CDR1 is SGDLS and CDR2 YYNGEE. CDR3 amino acids: CASSVDSGRWTYEQYF. In nucleotides, the CDR3 is TGTGCCAGCAGCGTAGATTCGGGACGCTGGACCTACGAGCAGTACTTC.

This clone was seen a handful of times. The V call is TRBV30, the J call TRBJ1-5; 8 bases are a match to TRBD1. After removal of 3 bases from V and 3 bases from J, the junction contained 4 bases not matched to a gene. This CDR3 region has 14 residues. Germline values: CDR1 GTSNPN, CDR2 SVGIG (reference sequence). CDR3 nucleotide sequence: TGTGCCTGGAGCACAGGGGGTACCAATCAGCCCCAGCATTTT. Its translation: CAWSTGGTNQPQHF.

This clone was counted only a few times. The rearrangement joins TRBV4-3 to TRBJ2-1; D gene ambiguous. The germline V and J ends were trimmed by 3 bases and 6 bases, with 9 bases remaining between them. Looked up from germline, CDR1 is LGHNA and CDR2 is YSLEER. This CDR3 contains 13 residues. In DNA form, the CDR3 reads TGCGCCAGCAGCCAGAACTCTGGCAATGAGCAGTTCTTC. Its protein is CASSQNSGNEQFF.

There are many counts of this clone. The chain links TRBV28 to TRBJ2-1, with D perhaps given as TRBD1 or TRBD2 (6 bases each). The V gene's germline CDR1 is MDHEN and CDR2 SYDVKM. This CDR3 region has 14 residues. The V end lost 5 bases, the J end lost 0 bases, and 8 bases lay between the germline ends. The CDR3 region has the DNA TGTGCCAGCAGTAAGGGGGGCTCCTACAATGAGCAGTTCTTC. Encoded protein: CASSKGGSYNEQFF. Combining the CDR3 with reference TRBV28 and TRBJ2-1 gives the whole variable domain DVKVTQSSRYLVKRTGEKVFLECVQDMDHENMFWYRQDPGLGLRLIYFSYDVKMKEKGDIPEGYSVSREKKERFSLILESASTNQTSMYLCASSKGGSYNEQFFGPGTRLTVL.

This clone was seen a few times. CDR3 region: CASSRRAQVSGANVLTF. The CDR3 bases are TGCGCCAGCAGCCGACGGGCGCAGGTCTCTGGGGCCAACGTCCTGACTTTC. The chain links TRBV4-3 to TRBJ2-6; D is unclear. This CDR3 region has 17 residues. V dropped 4 bases and J dropped 0 bases, with 13 bases sitting between them. Germline assignment: CDR1 LGHNA and CDR2 YSLEER.

V is TRBV7-9 and J is TRBJ1-2, with D perhaps TRBD1 (6 bases). Trimming shortened V by 5 bases and J by 2 bases, and 18 bases separated the two germline ends. This CDR3 contains 16 residues. CDR1 is SEHNR, CDR2 FQNEAQ, per germline (reference sequence). The CDR3 region has the DNA TGTGCCAGCAGCAAAATGGCGGGGGCGGTCAACTATGGCTACACCTTC. This codes for CASSKMAGAVNYGYTF.

This clone was counted a few times. V and J are TRBV7-2 and TRBJ1-1; weak D call: TRBD1 (5 bases). CDR1 is SGHTA, CDR2 FQGNSA, per germline. CDR3 length: 16 amino acids. V was pared by 2 bases and J by 2 bases, with 15 bases between. In nucleotides, the CDR3 is TGTGCCAGCAGCTTAATGGGGGGGAGTCACAACACTGAAGCTTTCTTT. It translates to CASSLMGGSHNTEAFF.

This clone was counted only a few times. V usage is TRBV2 and J usage is TRBJ2-2; D may be TRBD1 (5 bases). The CDR3 covers 15 residues. Deletions cut 7 bases from V and 6 bases from J, with 18 bases between. CDR1 and CDR2 (germline): SNHLY, FYNNEI. CDR3 protein: CASNVGPGLAGELFF. CDR3 nucleotide sequence: TGTGCCAGCAACGTGGGGCCGGGCCTTGCCGGGGAGCTGTTTTTT.

V gene TRBV2 combines with J gene TRBJ2-7; 9 bases line up with TRBD2. V trimming: 6 bases; J trimming: 4 bases; junction bases outside the gene matches: 4. The CDR3 has 13 amino acids. The germline V gene encodes CDR1 SNHLY and CDR2 FYNNEI. This CDR3 is CASRTSGLYEQYF. The CDR3 DNA reads as TGTGCCAGCAGGACTAGCGGATTATACGAGCAGTACTTC.

This clone was seen a handful of times. The rearrangement uses TRBV18 and TRBJ1-1; unclear D gene. Germline CDR1 and CDR2: KGHSH and LQKENI. The CDR3 spans 16 residues. The V and J ends lost 3 bases and 3 bases respectively, with 17 bases between them. The CDR3, as DNA: TGTGCCAGCTCACCCTACTTCGTGGAGTCGGACACTGAAGCTTTCTTT. Translating gives CASSPYFVESDTEAFF.

The chain joins TRBV6-5 to TRBJ2-6, with D possibly TRBD2 on 7 matching bases. This CDR3 is built from 16 residues. V dropped 0 bases and J dropped 6 bases, with 12 bases sitting between them. Germline V gives CDR1 MNHEY, CDR2 SVGAGI. The CDR3 DNA is TGTGCCAGCAGTTACTCAGGGGGGGGCGTGGCCAACGTCCTGACTTTC. Its translation is CASSYSGGGVANVLTF.

This clone has only a few counts. The chain recombines TRBV2 with TRBJ1-3, with D uncertain. V shed 7 bases and J shed 0 bases, with 7 bases lying between them. Germline lookup yields CDR1 SNHLY and CDR2 FYNNEI. The CDR3 loop spans 13 amino acids. The CDR3 is CASTVNSGNTIYF. CDR3 sequence (DNA): TGTGCCAGCACCGTAAACTCTGGAAACACCATATATTTT.

This clone has just a few counts. V gene TRBV29-1 combines with J gene TRBJ2-1, with D possibly being TRBD1 or TRBD2 (5 bases each). CDR1 and CDR2 from the germline V gene are SQVTM and ANQGSEA. V was clipped by 0 bases and J by 10 bases, with 22 bases between them. This CDR3 comprises 16 residues. CDR3 sequence reads: CSVEDLTGADKAEQFF. The CDR3 DNA reads as TGCAGCGTTGAAGACTTGACCGGGGCCGATAAGGCGGAGCAGTTCTTC.

This clone was observed a few times. This chain joins TRBV11-2 and TRBJ1-5; 9 nucleotides match TRBD1. Germline loops: CDR1 SGHAT, CDR2 FQNNGV. The trim removed 1 base at V and 2 bases at J, leaving 0 bases unmatched. The CDR3 is 15 amino acids. The CDR3 loop is CASSLGTGGNQPQHF. The DNA of the CDR3 is TGTGCCAGCAGCTTAGGGACAGGGGGCAATCAGCCCCAGCATTTT. Together with reference TRBV11-2 and TRBJ1-5, the CDR3 gives the full variable domain: EAGVAQSPRYKIIEKRQSVAFWCNPISGHATLYWYQQILGQGPKLLIQFQNNGVVDDSQLPKDRFSAERLKGVDSTLKIQPAKLEDSAVYLCASSLGTGGNQPQHFGDGTRLSIL.

The V gene is TRBV2, the J gene TRBJ2-5, with a weak D call TRBD2 (5 bases). With 6 bases removed from V and 5 bases from J, the gap between germline ends came to 7 bases. In germline, CDR1 is SNHLY, CDR2 FYNNEI. The CDR3 is 11 amino acids. CDR3 sequence: CASSPGETQYF. In nucleotides, the CDR3 is TGTGCCAGCAGCCCGGGGGAGACCCAGTACTTC.

This chain joins TRBV30 and TRBJ2-7, with 8 bases fitting TRBD1. The germline gives CDR1 GTSNPN, CDR2 SVGIG (reference sequence). CDR3 length: 15 amino acids. Unmatched junction bases numbered 12, after V lost 2 bases and J lost 6 bases. The CDR3 sequence is CAWSSGTGRRGEQYF. The CDR3 DNA reads TGTGCCTGGAGTTCCGGGACAGGCCGTAGGGGCGAGCAGTACTTC.

This CDR3 reads CASSVVGGVQYF. CDR3 sequence (DNA): TGTGCCAGCAGCGTAGTCGGGGGCGTTCAGTACTTC. The rearrangement uses TRBV9 and TRBJ2-4; tentatively, D is TRBD1 or TRBD2 (6 bases each). V lost 0 bases, J lost 11 bases, and 9 bases lay in between. The CDR3 contains 12 residues. Per germline, CDR1 SGDLS and CDR2 YYNGEE. Complete variable domain (other parts from reference TRBV9 and TRBJ2-4): DSGVTQTPKHLITATGQRVTLRCSPRSGDLSVYWYQQSLDQGLQFLIQYYNGEERAKGNILERFSAQQFPDLHSELNLSSLELGDSALYFCASSVVGGVQYFGAGTRLSVL.